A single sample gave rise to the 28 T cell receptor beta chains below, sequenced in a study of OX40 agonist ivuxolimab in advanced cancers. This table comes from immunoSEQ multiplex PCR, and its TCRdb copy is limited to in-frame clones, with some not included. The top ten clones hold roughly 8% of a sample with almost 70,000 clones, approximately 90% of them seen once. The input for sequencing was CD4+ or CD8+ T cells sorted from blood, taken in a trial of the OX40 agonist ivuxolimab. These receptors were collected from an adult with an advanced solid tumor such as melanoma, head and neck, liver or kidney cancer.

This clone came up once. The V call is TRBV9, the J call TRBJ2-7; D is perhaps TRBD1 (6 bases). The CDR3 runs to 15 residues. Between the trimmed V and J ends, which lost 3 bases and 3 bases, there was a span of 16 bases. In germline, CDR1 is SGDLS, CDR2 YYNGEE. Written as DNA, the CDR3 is TGTGCCAGCAGCGCTCAAACAGGGACGGGCTACGAGCAGTACTTC. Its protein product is CASSAQTGTGYEQYF.

CDR3 loop: CASSQSYEQYF. The CDR3 DNA sequence: TGTGCCAGCAGCCAATCATACGAGCAGTACTTC. This chain connects TRBV14 to TRBJ2-7; D ambiguous. The V end lost 2 bases, the J end lost 4 bases, and 3 bases lay between the germline ends. The CDR3 loop spans 11 amino acids. From germline, CDR1 is SGHDN and CDR2 FVKESK.

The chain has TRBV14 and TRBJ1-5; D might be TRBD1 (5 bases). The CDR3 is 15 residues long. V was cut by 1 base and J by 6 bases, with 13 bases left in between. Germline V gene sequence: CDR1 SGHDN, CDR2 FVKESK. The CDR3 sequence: CASSQGGVMAQPQHF. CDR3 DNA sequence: TGTGCCAGCAGCCAAGGGGGGGTGATGGCTCAGCCCCAGCATTTT.

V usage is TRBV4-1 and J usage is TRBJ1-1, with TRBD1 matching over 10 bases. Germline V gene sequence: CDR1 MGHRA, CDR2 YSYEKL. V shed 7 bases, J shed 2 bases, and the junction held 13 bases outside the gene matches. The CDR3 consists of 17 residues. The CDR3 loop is CASTGVFGTGANTEAFF. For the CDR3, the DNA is TGCGCCAGCACCGGGGTTTTCGGGACAGGGGCCAACACTGAAGCTTTCTTT.

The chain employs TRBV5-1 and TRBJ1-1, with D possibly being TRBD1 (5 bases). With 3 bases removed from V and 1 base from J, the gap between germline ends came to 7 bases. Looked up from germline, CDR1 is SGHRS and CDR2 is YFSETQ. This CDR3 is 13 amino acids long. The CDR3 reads CASSSQGNTEAFF. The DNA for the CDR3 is TGCGCCAGCAGCTCTCAGGGGAACACTGAAGCTTTCTTT.

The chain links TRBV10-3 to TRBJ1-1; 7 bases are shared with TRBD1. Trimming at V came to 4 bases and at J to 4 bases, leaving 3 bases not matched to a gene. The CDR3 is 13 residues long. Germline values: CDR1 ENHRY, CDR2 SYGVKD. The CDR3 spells CAISGTGVTEAFF. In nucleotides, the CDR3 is TGTGCCATCAGTGGAACAGGGGTCACTGAAGCTTTCTTT.

DNA of the CDR3: TGTGCCAGCAGCTTTAACGCCCTACGGTCAGAGACCCAGTACTTC. Its translation: CASSFNALRSETQYF. V usage is TRBV11-3 and J usage is TRBJ2-5; no reliable D call. The V and J ends lost 3 bases and 4 bases respectively, with 15 bases between them. Germline V CDR1 and CDR2: SGHNT, YENEEA. The CDR3 sequence is 15 residues long. Complete variable domain (other parts from reference TRBV11-3 and TRBJ2-5): EAGVVQSPRYKIIEKKQPVAFWCNPISGHNTLYWYLQNLGQGPELLIRYENEEAVDDSQLPKDRFSAERLKGVDSTLKIQPAELGDSAVYLCASSFNALRSETQYFGPGTRLLVL.

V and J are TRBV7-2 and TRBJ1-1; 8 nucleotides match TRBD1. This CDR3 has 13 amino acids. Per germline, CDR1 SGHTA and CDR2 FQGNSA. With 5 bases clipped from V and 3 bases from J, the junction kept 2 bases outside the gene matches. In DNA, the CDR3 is TGTGCCAGCAGCCGGACAGGGTACACTGAAGCTTTCTTT. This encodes CASSRTGYTEAFF.

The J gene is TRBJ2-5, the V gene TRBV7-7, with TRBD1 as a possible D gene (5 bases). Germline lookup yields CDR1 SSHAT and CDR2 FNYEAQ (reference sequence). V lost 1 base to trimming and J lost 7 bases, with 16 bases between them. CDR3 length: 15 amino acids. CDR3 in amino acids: CASSLVTGSGGTQYF. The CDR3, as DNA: TGTGCCAGCAGCTTAGTTACAGGTTCAGGTGGGACCCAGTACTTC.

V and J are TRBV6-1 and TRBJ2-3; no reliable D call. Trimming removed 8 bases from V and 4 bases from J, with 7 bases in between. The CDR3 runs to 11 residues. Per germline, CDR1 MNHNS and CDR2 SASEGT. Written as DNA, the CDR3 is TGTGCCAGCGCGGCCGCAGATACGCAGTATTTT. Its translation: CASAAADTQYF.

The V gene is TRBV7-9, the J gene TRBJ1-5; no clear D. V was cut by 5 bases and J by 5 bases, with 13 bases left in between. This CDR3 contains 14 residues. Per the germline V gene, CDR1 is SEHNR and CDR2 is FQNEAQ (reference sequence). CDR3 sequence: CASSLSNGHQPQHF. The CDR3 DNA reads TGTGCCAGCAGCCTCTCTAACGGACATCAGCCCCAGCATTTT.

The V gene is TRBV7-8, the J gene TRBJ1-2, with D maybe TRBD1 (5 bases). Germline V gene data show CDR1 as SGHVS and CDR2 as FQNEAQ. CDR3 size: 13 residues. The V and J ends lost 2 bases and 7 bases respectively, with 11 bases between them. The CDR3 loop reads CASSLRQGAGYTF. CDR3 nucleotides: TGTGCCAGCAGCTTACGGCAGGGTGCTGGCTACACCTTC.

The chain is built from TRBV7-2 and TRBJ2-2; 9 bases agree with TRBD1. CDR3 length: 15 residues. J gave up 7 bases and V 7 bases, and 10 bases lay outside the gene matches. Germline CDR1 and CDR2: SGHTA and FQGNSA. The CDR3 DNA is TGTGCCAGCAACCGGGACAGGGTGGGGTTCGGGGAGCTGTTTTTT. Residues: CASNRDRVGFGELFF.

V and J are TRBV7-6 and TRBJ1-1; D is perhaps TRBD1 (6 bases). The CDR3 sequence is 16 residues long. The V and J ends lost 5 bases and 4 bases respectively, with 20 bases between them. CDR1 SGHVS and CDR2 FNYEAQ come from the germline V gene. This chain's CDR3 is CASSPFAGGRSTEAFF. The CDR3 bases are TGTGCCAGCAGCCCCTTCGCGGGGGGGCGCAGCACTGAAGCTTTCTTT.

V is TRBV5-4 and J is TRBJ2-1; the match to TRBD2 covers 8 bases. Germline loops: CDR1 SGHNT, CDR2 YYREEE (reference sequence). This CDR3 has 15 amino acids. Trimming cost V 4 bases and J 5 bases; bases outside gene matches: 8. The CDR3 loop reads CASSPGLAANNEQFF. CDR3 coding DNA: TGTGCCAGCAGCCCCGGACTAGCCGCCAACAATGAGCAGTTCTTC.

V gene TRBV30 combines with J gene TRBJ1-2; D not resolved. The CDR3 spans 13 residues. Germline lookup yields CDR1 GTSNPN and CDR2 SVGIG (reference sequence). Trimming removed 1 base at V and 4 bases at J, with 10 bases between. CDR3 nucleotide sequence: TGTGCCTGGAGTGGGCGGGTGCTCTATGGCTACACCTTC. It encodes CAWSGRVLYGYTF.

CDR3 coding DNA: TGTGCCAGCAGCTTAGTACCTTACACTGAAGCTTTCTTT. Translating gives CASSLVPYTEAFF. The rearrangement links TRBV7-8 to TRBJ1-1; D gene unclear. From germline, CDR1 is SGHVS and CDR2 FQNEAQ. CDR3 length: 13 residues. Trimming removed 1 base at V and 3 bases at J, with 6 bases between.

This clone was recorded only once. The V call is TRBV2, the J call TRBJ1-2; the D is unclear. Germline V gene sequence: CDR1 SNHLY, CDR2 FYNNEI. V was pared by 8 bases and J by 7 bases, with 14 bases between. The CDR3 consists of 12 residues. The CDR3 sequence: CASSTEISGYTF. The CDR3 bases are TGTGCCAGCTCCACCGAAATAAGTGGCTACACCTTC.

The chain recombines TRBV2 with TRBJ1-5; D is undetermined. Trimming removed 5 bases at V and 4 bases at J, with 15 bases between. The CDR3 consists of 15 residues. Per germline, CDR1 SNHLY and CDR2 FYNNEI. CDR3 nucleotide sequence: TGTGCCAGCAGTTGGTCATCTTCGGTGAATCAGCCCCAGCATTTT. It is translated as CASSWSSSVNQPQHF.

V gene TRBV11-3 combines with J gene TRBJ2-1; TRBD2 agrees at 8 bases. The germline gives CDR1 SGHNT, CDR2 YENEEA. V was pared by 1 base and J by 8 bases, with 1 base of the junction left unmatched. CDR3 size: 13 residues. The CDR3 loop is CASSLAGGYEQFF. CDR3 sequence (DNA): TGTGCCAGCAGCTTAGCGGGGGGGTATGAGCAGTTCTTC.

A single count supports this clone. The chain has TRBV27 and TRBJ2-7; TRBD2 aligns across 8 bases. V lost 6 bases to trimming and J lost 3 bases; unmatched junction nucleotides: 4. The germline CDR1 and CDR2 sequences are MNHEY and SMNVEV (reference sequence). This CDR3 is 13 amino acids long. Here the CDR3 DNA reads TGTGCCAGCAGAACGGCGGGAGGCTACGAGCAGTACTTC. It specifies CASRTAGGYEQYF.

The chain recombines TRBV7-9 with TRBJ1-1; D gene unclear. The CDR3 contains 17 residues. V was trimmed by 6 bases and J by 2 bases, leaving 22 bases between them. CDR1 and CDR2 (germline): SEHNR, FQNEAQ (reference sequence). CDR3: CASSFQAYSWANTEAFF. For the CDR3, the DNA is TGTGCCAGCAGTTTCCAGGCTTATTCTTGGGCCAACACTGAAGCTTTCTTT.

In DNA, the CDR3 is TGCGCCAGCAGCCCCAACGGGGGGGTCAATGACGATGAGCAGTTCTTC. This sequence encodes CASSPNGGVNDDEQFF. The chain recombines TRBV5-1 with TRBJ2-1, with 8 bases fitting TRBD2. Germline values: CDR1 SGHRS, CDR2 YFSETQ. This CDR3 contains 16 residues. The V and J ends lost 4 bases and 8 bases, in that order; junction bases with no gene match: 14.

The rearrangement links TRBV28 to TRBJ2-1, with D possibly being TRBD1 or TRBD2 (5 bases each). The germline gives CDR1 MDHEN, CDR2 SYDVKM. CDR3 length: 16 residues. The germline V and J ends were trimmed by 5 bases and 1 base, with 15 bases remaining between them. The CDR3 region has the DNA TGTGCCAGCAGTAGTACCGGGACGGCTTCCTACAATGAGCAGTTCTTC. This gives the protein CASSSTGTASYNEQFF. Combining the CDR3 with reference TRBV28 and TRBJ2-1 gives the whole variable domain DVKVTQSSRYLVKRTGEKVFLECVQDMDHENMFWYRQDPGLGLRLIYFSYDVKMKEKGDIPEGYSVSREKKERFSLILESASTNQTSMYLCASSSTGTASYNEQFFGPGTRLTVL.

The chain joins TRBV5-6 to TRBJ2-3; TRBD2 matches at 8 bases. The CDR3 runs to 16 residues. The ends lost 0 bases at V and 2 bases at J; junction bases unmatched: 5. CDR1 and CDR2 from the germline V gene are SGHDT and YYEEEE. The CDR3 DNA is TGTGCCAGCAGCTTGGTTTCGGGGGGGTACACAGATACGCAGTATTTT. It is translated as CASSLVSGGYTDTQYF. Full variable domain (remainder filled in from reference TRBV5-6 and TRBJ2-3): DAGVTQSPTHLIKTRGQQVTLRCSPKSGHDTVSWYQQALGQGPQFIFQYYEEEERQRGNFPDRFSGHQFPNYSSELNVNALLLGDSALYLCASSLVSGGYTDTQYFGPGTRLTVL.

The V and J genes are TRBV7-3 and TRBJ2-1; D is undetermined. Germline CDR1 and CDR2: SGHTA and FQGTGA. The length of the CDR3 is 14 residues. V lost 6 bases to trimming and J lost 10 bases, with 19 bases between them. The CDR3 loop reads CASSYTRLGSEQFF. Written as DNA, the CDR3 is TGTGCCAGCAGTTATACCAGACTGGGCTCGGAGCAGTTCTTC.

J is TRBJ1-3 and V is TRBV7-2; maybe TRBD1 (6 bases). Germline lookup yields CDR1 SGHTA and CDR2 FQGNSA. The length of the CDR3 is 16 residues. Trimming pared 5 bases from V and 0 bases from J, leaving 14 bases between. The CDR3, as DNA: TGTGCCAGCAGCGCGCAACAGGGCAACTCTGGAAACACCATATATTTT. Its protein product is CASSAQQGNSGNTIYF.

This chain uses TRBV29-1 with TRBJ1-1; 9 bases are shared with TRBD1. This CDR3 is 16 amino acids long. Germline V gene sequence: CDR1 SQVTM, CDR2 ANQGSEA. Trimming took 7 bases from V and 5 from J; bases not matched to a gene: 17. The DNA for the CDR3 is TGCAGCGCCACCGGGGGATACAGGGGGCTGTTTACTGAAGCTTTCTTT. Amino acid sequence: CSATGGYRGLFTEAFF.